The T cell receptor beta chain described here comes from a study of blood T cell repertoires in COVID-19. Source study methods: From reference gene primer amplification, estimates of nucleated cell counts were derived. TCRdb's copy holds only in-frame clones and misses some; the assay was immunoSEQ multiplex PCR. V and J calls plus clone size are reproduced from that table; the DNA served to infer D and trimming. The table shows some 400,000 clones, with around nine tenths occurring only once. This CDR3 spans 16 amino acids. This receptor was identified in a woman in her 30s who had recovered from COVID-19. Sequencing input: PBMCs or T cells enriched from blood (not recorded which). The chain has TRBV21-1 and TRBJ2-1; the table's TRBD2 call for D was not verified on the DNA. TRBV21-1 is described as a pseudogene. The CDR3 DNA reads TGTGCCAGCAGCAGTCTAGCGGATAGCTCCTACAATGAGCAGTTCTTC. Translation: CASSSLADSSYNEQFF.